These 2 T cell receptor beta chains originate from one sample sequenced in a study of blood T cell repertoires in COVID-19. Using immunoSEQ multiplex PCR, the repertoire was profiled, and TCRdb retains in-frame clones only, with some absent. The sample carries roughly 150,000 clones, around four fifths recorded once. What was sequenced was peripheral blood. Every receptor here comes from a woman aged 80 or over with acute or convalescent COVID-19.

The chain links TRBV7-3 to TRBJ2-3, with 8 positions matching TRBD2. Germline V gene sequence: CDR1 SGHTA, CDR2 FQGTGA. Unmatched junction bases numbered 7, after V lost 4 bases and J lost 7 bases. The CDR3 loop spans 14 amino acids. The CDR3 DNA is TGTGCCAGCAGCTCGTCCCTAGCGGGTAATACGCAGTATTTT. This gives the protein CASSSSLAGNTQYF. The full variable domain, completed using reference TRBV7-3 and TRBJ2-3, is GAGVSQTPSNKVTEKGKYVELRCDPISGHTALYWYRQSLGQGPEFLIYFQGTGAADDSGLPNDRFFAVRPEGSVSTLKIQRTERGDSAVYLCASSSSLAGNTQYFGPGTRLTVL.

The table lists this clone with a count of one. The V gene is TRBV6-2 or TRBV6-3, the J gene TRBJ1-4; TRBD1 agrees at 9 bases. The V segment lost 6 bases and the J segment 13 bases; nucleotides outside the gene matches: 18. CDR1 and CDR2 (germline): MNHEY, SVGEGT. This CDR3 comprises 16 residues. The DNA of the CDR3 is TGTGCCAGCAGCCCCCTTTCGACAGGGGGGGAAAGTGGACTGTTTTTT. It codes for CASSPLSTGGESGLFF.